This T cell receptor (beta chain) stems from a study of blood T cell repertoires in COVID-19. Enrollees, about 18 to 90 years old, lived in about two dozen US areas. CDR1 is SGHTA, CDR2 FQGTGA, per germline. The V segment lost 2 bases and the J segment 7 bases; nucleotides outside the gene matches: 2. This CDR3 spans 13 amino acids. Per the original data handling: From reference gene primer amplification, estimates of nucleated cell counts were derived. Produced via immunoSEQ multiplex PCR; TCRdb's table is partial and in-frame only. That table supplies the V and J calls and clone size; D and trimming were determined from the DNA. Of under 250,000 clones detected, roughly 85% appear once; the ten largest clones hold approximately 8.2%.

Input material: PBMCs or T cells enriched from blood (not recorded which). The V and J genes are TRBV7-3 and TRBJ2-1, with 7 bases fitting TRBD2. This TCR was sampled from a woman aged 45-60 years with acute COVID-19. The CDR3 protein is CASSLGGGNEQFF. CDR3 nucleotide sequence: TGTGCCAGCAGCTTAGGCGGGGGAAATGAGCAGTTCTTC.